This TCR beta chain is from a study of shared clonotypes between healthy human individuals. V shed 6 bases, J shed 8 bases, and the junction held 6 bases outside the gene matches. Germline V lookup: CDR1 LNHDA, CDR2 SQIVND (reference sequence). The CDR3 has 13 amino acids. Healthy HIV-negative adults with no recent acute infections or vaccinations were recruited as donors. As processed by the authors: As immunoSEQ supplied junction-only sequences (without quality scores), filtering differed. Generated by immunoSEQ multiplex PCR, the TCRdb table keeps only in-frame clones and is missing some. That table supplies the V and J calls and clone size; D and trimming were determined from the DNA. Altogether about 2,500,000 clones are present, approximately 90% being singletons, with the ten largest covering roughly 0.13%.

This receptor was obtained from a man between 18 and 29 years old in good health. Specimen: naive CD4+ T cells sorted from blood. As to subset: CD45RA+ positively selected. V is TRBV19 and J is TRBJ2-4, with 8 bases that match TRBD1. CDR3 sequence: CASSPTGADIQYF. Written as DNA, the CDR3 is TGTGCCAGTAGCCCGACAGGGGCGGACATTCAGTACTTC.